Below, 29 T cell receptor beta chains from the same sample are listed, as sequenced in a study of control samples from healthy donors and cancer patients (dated by TCRdb to the early 2020s). The receptor library was made with the immunoSEQ multiplex PCR assay. Held by TCRdb, this immuneACCESS table contains in-frame sequences only and omits some clones. Under half of the omission traces to an unresolved V gene where checked; the cause of the rest is unknown. In all, the sample holds around 75,000 clones, and 85% to 95% of those were seen once. The ten biggest clones cover 5.8% of the sample. The material sequenced was blood. The source of these receptors is a woman aged 55-70 years in good health.

This CDR3 reads CASSHRDGRTDTQYF. In DNA, the CDR3 is TGTGCCAGCAGTCACCGGGACGGACGCACAGATACGCAGTATTTT. The rearrangement links TRBV6-5 to TRBJ2-3; D is possibly TRBD1 or TRBD2 (5 bases each). This CDR3 comprises 15 residues. The V and J ends lost 5 bases and 1 base respectively, with 13 bases between them. The germline CDR1 and CDR2 sequences are MNHEY and SVGAGI.

This chain uses TRBV6-6 with TRBJ1-2; no definite D call. The CDR3 is made up of 12 amino acids. V was clipped by 10 bases and J by 0 bases, with 9 bases between them. Germline lookup yields CDR1 MNHNY and CDR2 SVGAGI (reference sequence). CDR3: CATPGTNYGYTF. For the CDR3, the DNA is TGTGCCACCCCGGGGACTAACTATGGCTACACCTTC.

This rearrangement joins TRBV21-1 to TRBJ2-5; the table's D gene call, TRBD2, was not cross checked with the DNA. TRBV21-1 constitutes a pseudogene. CDR3 length equals 13 residues. The CDR3 sequence: CASSKGRSETQYF. The CDR3 nucleotides are TGTGCCAGCAGCAAAGGAAGAAGCGAGACCCAGTACTTC.

V gene TRBV25-1 combines with J gene TRBJ1-3, with D uncertain. V lost 8 bases and J lost 7, with 21 bases in between. The CDR3 is 15 amino acids. The germline CDR1 and CDR2 sequences are MGHDK and SYGVNS. CDR3 sequence reads: CASASTREVGNTIYF. CDR3 coding DNA: TGTGCCAGCGCGTCGACACGCGAGGTCGGTAACACCATATATTTT.

This clone was recorded once. The CDR3 nucleotides read TGTGCCAGCAGCTTAAATCCTCCGTCTAGCACAGATACGCAGTATTTT. Amino acids: CASSLNPPSSTDTQYF. The gene calls are TRBV7-3 and TRBJ2-3; D is unresolved. The CDR3 contains 16 residues. V dropped 1 base and J dropped 0 bases, with 11 bases sitting between them. Per germline, CDR1 SGHTA and CDR2 FQGTGA.

The chain couples TRBV3-1 (or the pseudogene TRBV3-2) to TRBJ2-7; D unresolved. Per the germline V gene, CDR1 is LGHDT and CDR2 is YNNKEL (reference sequence). V was clipped by 4 bases and J by 6 bases, with 13 bases between them. The CDR3 sequence is 13 residues long. The CDR3 region has the DNA TGTGCCAGCAGCCCTAGTAGATTCTCCGAGCAGTACTTC. Amino acids: CASSPSRFSEQYF.

The chain uses TRBV9 and TRBJ2-7, with 11 bases fitting TRBD1. Germline V lookup: CDR1 SGDLS, CDR2 YYNGEE. The CDR3 runs 15 residues. Trimming at V came to 2 bases and at J to 6 bases, leaving 7 bases not matched to a gene. The CDR3 DNA is TGTGCCAGCAGCGTTTCCGTGGGACAGGGGGGCGAGCAGTACTTC. It codes for CASSVSVGQGGEQYF.

This clone was detected once. This sample includes further DNA sequences coding for the same CDR3. The CDR3 loop is CASSLGGYGYTF. The CDR3 nucleotides read TGTGCCAGCAGTTTAGGAGGATATGGCTACACCTTC. The V call is TRBV28, the J call TRBJ1-2, with D unresolved. Trimming shortened V by 2 bases and J by 5 bases, and 6 bases separated the two germline ends. This CDR3 region has 12 residues. In germline, CDR1 is MDHEN, CDR2 SYDVKM.

The chain carries TRBV9 and TRBJ1-2; no firm D call. The length of the CDR3 is 15 residues. V was shortened by 4 bases and J by 8 bases, with 21 bases between the two germline ends. Germline assignment: CDR1 SGDLS and CDR2 YYNGEE. The CDR3 DNA sequence: TGTGCCAGCAGCCCCATTCGGGAACTTTGGAGCGGCTACACCTTC. Residues: CASSPIRELWSGYTF.

The chain combines TRBV28 with TRBJ1-3, with no clear D. V was pared by 3 bases and J by 1 base, with 7 bases between. This CDR3 spans 14 amino acids. Per germline, CDR1 MDHEN and CDR2 SYDVKM. The CDR3 is CASSFSGSGNTIYF. Written as DNA, the CDR3 is TGTGCCAGCAGTTTTTCGGGATCTGGAAACACCATATATTTT.

V and J are TRBV30 and TRBJ1-1, with unresolved D. CDR1 is GTSNPN, CDR2 SVGIG, per germline (reference sequence). Deletions cut 1 base from V and 1 base from J, with 10 bases between. The CDR3 is 14 residues long. CDR3 region: CAWSGHYKNTEAFF. The CDR3 DNA sequence: TGTGCCTGGAGTGGCCATTACAAGAACACTGAAGCTTTCTTT. The variable domain in full, with the rest retrieved from reference TRBV30 and TRBJ1-1, is SQTIHQWPATLVQPVGSPLSLECTVEGTSNPNLYWYRQAAGRGLQLLFYSVGIGQISSEVPQNLSASRPQDRQFILSSKKLLLSDSGFYLCAWSGHYKNTEAFFGQGTRLTVV.

The rearrangement joins TRBV6-5 to TRBJ1-5, with 9 bases that match TRBD1. The CDR3 is 15 residues long. The junction had 5 bases not matched to a gene; V was cut back by 4 bases and J by 4 bases. Germline V CDR1 and CDR2: MNHEY, SVGAGI. Written as DNA, the CDR3 is TGTGCCAGCAGTTCGTGGGACAGGGATAATCAGCCCCAGCATTTT. This translates into CASSSWDRDNQPQHF.

V gene TRBV16 combines with J gene TRBJ1-5, with 10 nucleotides matching TRBD1. The CDR3 spans 14 residues. CDR1 is KGHSY and CDR2 is FQNENV in the germline V gene. V dropped 3 bases and J dropped 6; count of bases not matched to a gene: 2. This CDR3 is CASSHGQGGQPQHF. In nucleotides, the CDR3 is TGTGCCAGCAGCCACGGACAGGGGGGTCAGCCCCAGCATTTT.

The CDR3 sequence is CASSFSSMNTEAFF. As DNA, the CDR3 is TGTGCCAGCAGCTTTAGTTCCATGAACACTGAAGCTTTCTTT. V gene TRBV7-3 combines with J gene TRBJ1-1; D is undetermined. This CDR3 spans 14 amino acids. Looked up from germline, CDR1 is SGHTA and CDR2 is FQGTGA. V shed 3 bases and J shed 0 bases, with 8 bases lying between them.

The chain uses TRBV5-8 and TRBJ1-4, with TRBD1 matching over 8 bases. With V trimmed by 2 bases and J by 8 bases, 5 bases remained unmatched. CDR3 length: 14 residues. Per the germline V gene, CDR1 is SGHTS and CDR2 is YDEGEE. CDR3 in DNA: TGTGCCAGCAGCTTCGGACAGGGAGGGGAAAAACTGTTTTTT. Residues: CASSFGQGGEKLFF. The whole variable domain, remainder taken from reference TRBV5-8 and TRBJ1-4, is EAGVTQSPTHLIKTRGQQATLRCSPISGHTSVYWYQQALGLGLQFLLWYDEGEERNRGNFPPRFSGRQFPNYSSELNVNALELEDSALYLCASSFGQGGEKLFFGSGTQLSVL.

This chain links TRBV5-1 with TRBJ2-1; 12 positions match TRBD2. Germline V gene sequence: CDR1 SGHRS, CDR2 YFSETQ. V shed 0 bases, J shed 5 bases, and the junction held 6 bases outside the gene matches. The CDR3 is 17 residues long. CDR3: CASSLVALAGGHNEQFF. The CDR3 DNA reads as TGCGCCAGCAGCTTGGTCGCACTAGCGGGAGGTCACAATGAGCAGTTCTTC.

The gene calls are TRBV29-1 and TRBJ2-3, with a tentative D call TRBD1 (7 bases). Germline assignment: CDR1 SQVTM and CDR2 ANQGSEA. The CDR3 covers 16 residues. V lost 1 base to trimming and J lost 3 bases, with 17 bases between them. CDR3 protein: CSVEGSRAGGTDTQYF. The CDR3 DNA reads as TGCAGCGTTGAAGGTAGTCGGGCAGGGGGGACAGATACGCAGTATTTT.

This sequence joins TRBV6-6 and TRBJ2-3; 9 bases agree with TRBD1. The V segment lost 6 bases and the J segment 5 bases; nucleotides outside the gene matches: 6. The germline CDR1 and CDR2 sequences are MNHNY and SVGAGI (reference sequence). This CDR3 region has 14 residues. The CDR3 spells CASRVGQGRDTQYF. The CDR3 bases are TGTGCCAGCAGGGTAGGACAGGGGCGAGATACGCAGTATTTT.

The rearrangement links TRBV15 to TRBJ1-1; possibly TRBD1 for D (5 bases). The germline V gene has CDR1 LNHNV and CDR2 YYDKDF (reference sequence). V was shortened by 3 bases and J by 2 bases, with 13 bases between the two germline ends. The CDR3 loop spans 15 amino acids. CDR3 DNA: TGTGCCACCAGCAGGGGGGACGGTTTTAACACTGAAGCTTTCTTT. This translates into CATSRGDGFNTEAFF.

The chain combines TRBV7-2 with TRBJ1-5; 7 nucleotides line up with TRBD1. CDR1 and CDR2 from the germline V gene are SGHTA and FQGNSA. The CDR3 has 15 residues. The V and J ends lost 1 base and 4 bases, in that order; junction bases with no gene match: 4. CDR3 residues: CASSLDGDSNQPQHF. CDR3 coding DNA: TGTGCCAGCAGCTTAGATGGGGACAGTAATCAGCCCCAGCATTTT.

This chain links TRBV6-5 with TRBJ2-4; 8 nucleotides line up with TRBD1. After removal of 6 bases from V and 6 bases from J, the junction contained 7 bases not matched to a gene. The germline V gene encodes CDR1 MNHEY and CDR2 SVGAGI. The CDR3 has 14 amino acids. CDR3 loop: CASSLPGQGNIQYF. The CDR3 DNA reads as TGTGCCAGCAGCCTCCCAGGACAGGGAAACATTCAGTACTTC.

The genes are TRBV29-1 and TRBJ1-2; D possibly corresponds to TRBD1 (5 bases). V shed 2 bases and J shed 8 bases, with 9 bases lying between them. The CDR3 runs 11 residues. Looked up from germline, CDR1 is SQVTM and CDR2 is ANQGSEA. The DNA of the CDR3 is TGCAGCGTTGAATGGGGGAACGGCTACACCTTC. Its protein product is CSVEWGNGYTF.

The J gene is TRBJ2-3, the V gene TRBV10-3, with 7 bases matching TRBD2. There are 13 residues in the CDR3. Germline values: CDR1 ENHRY, CDR2 SYGVKD. Losses at the gene ends were 6 bases for V and 5 bases for J; bases not matched to a gene: 5. The CDR3 protein is CAIRAREGDTQYF. The CDR3 bases are TGTGCCATCAGAGCCAGGGAGGGAGATACGCAGTATTTT.

V is TRBV19 and J is TRBJ1-5; a possible D gene is TRBD1 (6 bases). The CDR3 loop spans 17 amino acids. V lost 6 bases and J 0 bases, leaving 18 bases between the germline ends. Germline CDR1 is LNHDA and CDR2 is SQIVND (reference sequence). CDR3 amino acids: CASSPTSGALSNQPQHF. CDR3 bases: TGTGCCAGTAGCCCCACGTCAGGGGCGCTTAGCAATCAGCCCCAGCATTTT. The whole variable domain, remainder taken from reference TRBV19 and TRBJ1-5, is DGGITQSPKYLFRKEGQNVTLSCEQNLNHDAMYWYRQDPGQGLRLIYYSQIVNDFQKGDIAEGYSVSREKKESFPLTVTSAQKNPTAFYLCASSPTSGALSNQPQHFGDGTRLSIL.

The CDR3 is CATSRDRGYEQYF. The CDR3 bases are TGTGCCACCAGCAGAGATCGAGGGTACGAGCAGTACTTC. The chain employs TRBV15 and TRBJ2-7; D is perhaps TRBD2 (5 bases). The length of the CDR3 is 13 residues. The V gene's germline CDR1 is LNHNV and CDR2 YYDKDF (reference sequence). The V end lost 0 bases, the J end lost 4 bases, and 7 bases lay between the germline ends. The full variable domain, completed using reference TRBV15 and TRBJ2-7, is DAMVIQNPRYQVTQFGKPVTLSCSQTLNHNVMYWYQQKSSQAPKLLFHYYDKDFNNEADTPDNFQSRRPNTSFCFLDIRSPGLGDTAMYLCATSRDRGYEQYFGPGTRLTVT.

This rearrangement joins TRBV7-9 to TRBJ2-5, with D possibly being TRBD2 (5 bases). The CDR3 is 14 amino acids. Germline V gives CDR1 SEHNR, CDR2 FQNEAQ (reference sequence). Trimming stripped 5 bases from V and 4 bases from J, with 14 bases between. The CDR3 DNA follows: TGTGCCAGCAGCAACGGACTTGGGCCAGAGACCCAGTACTTC. Protein sequence: CASSNGLGPETQYF.

The rearrangement joins TRBV6-5 to TRBJ2-1; no firm D call. The V and J ends lost 5 bases and 9 bases respectively, with 8 bases between them. Germline CDR1 is MNHEY and CDR2 is SVGAGI. The CDR3 runs 11 residues. The chain's CDR3 is CASSRVVEQFF. The CDR3 nucleotides are TGTGCCAGCAGTCGGGTGGTTGAGCAGTTCTTC.

This chain joins TRBV15 and TRBJ2-6; no clear D. This CDR3 region has 15 residues. Germline V gene lookup returns CDR1 LNHNV and CDR2 YYDKDF (reference sequence). V was clipped by 5 bases and J by 4 bases, with 12 bases between them. CDR3 sequence (DNA): TGTGCCACCAGCGCCCGACGGTCGGGGGCCAACGTCCTGACTTTC. Protein product: CATSARRSGANVLTF.

The gene calls are TRBV28 and TRBJ1-4; 12 nucleotides line up with TRBD1. Germline V gene data show CDR1 as MDHEN and CDR2 as SYDVKM. The ends lost 6 bases at V and 11 bases at J; junction bases unmatched: 4. The CDR3 has 13 residues. The CDR3 reads CASSRDRGHKLFF. The CDR3 bases are TGTGCCAGCAGCCGGGACAGGGGGCATAAACTGTTTTTT.